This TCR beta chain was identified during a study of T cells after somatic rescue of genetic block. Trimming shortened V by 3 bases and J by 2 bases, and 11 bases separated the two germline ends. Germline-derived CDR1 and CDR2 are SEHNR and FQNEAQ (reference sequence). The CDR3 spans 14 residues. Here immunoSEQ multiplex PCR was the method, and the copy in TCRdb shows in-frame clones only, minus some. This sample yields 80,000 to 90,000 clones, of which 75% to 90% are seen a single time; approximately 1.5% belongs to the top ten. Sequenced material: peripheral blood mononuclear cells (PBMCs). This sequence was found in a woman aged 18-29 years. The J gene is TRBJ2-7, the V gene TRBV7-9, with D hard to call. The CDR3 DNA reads TGTGCCAGCAGCTTCCCGGCCCAACCCTACGAGCAGTACTTC. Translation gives CASSFPAQPYEQYF.